This entry concerns a single T cell receptor (beta chain). This sample is drawn from a study of shared clonotypes between healthy human individuals. There are 16 residues in the CDR3. CD45RO-negative, CCR7-selected cells formed the naive CD8 fraction, which excluded terminally differentiated effector memory CD45RA+ cells. TCRdb's table, derived via immunoSEQ multiplex PCR, lists solely in-frame clones and lacks some. The repertoire holds under 2,000,000 clones, with 85% to 95% as singletons. The rearrangement links TRBV21-1 to TRBJ1-6. TRBV21-1 is listed as a pseudogene. The sequencing input was naive CD8+ T cells sorted from blood. The sequence derives from a man younger than 35 in good health. The CDR3 loop is CASRLVGAPYNSPLHF. The DNA for the CDR3 is TGTGCCAGCAGACTTGTAGGAGCTCCCTATAATTCACCCCTCCACTTT.